These 27 T cell receptor beta chains originate from one sample sequenced in a study of graft-versus-host responses after intestinal transplantation. TCRdb's table, derived via immunoSEQ multiplex PCR, lists solely in-frame clones and lacks some. The sample includes 14,000 or so clones, 77% of them seen just once. Intraepithelial and lamina propria lymphocytes were freed from processed graft tissue. Sample: ileum tissue, taken roughly 28 days after intestinal transplant. These receptors all stem from a human patient who received an intestinal transplant, so some T cells may come from the graft donor.

The rearrangement links TRBV6-5 to TRBJ2-5, with D unresolved. Germline assignment: CDR1 MNHEY and CDR2 SVGAGI. CDR3 length: 13 amino acids. Trimming took off 7 bases at V and 1 base at J, with 10 bases between the two ends. The CDR3 here is CASMQAGQETQYF. In DNA, the CDR3 is TGTGCCAGCATGCAGGCAGGCCAAGAGACCCAGTACTTC.

The J gene is TRBJ2-3, the V gene TRBV5-1, with D possibly being TRBD2 (6 bases). Trimming shortened V by 1 base and J by 4 bases, and 10 bases separated the two germline ends. This CDR3 has 14 residues. Germline CDR1 SGHRS, CDR2 YFSETQ. CDR3 nucleotide sequence: TGCGCCAGCAGCTTGACCCCGGGGGCAGATACGCAGTATTTT. The encoded protein is CASSLTPGADTQYF.

This chain uses TRBV12-5 with TRBJ2-1; D is uncertain. The CDR3 covers 17 residues. The V and J ends lost 2 bases and 0 bases respectively, with 14 bases between them. Germline V gene lookup returns CDR1 LGHNT and CDR2 FRNRAP. The chain's CDR3 is CASGLPRPASSYNEQFF. CDR3 nucleotide sequence: TGTGCTAGTGGTTTGCCCCGCCCAGCGAGCTCCTACAATGAGCAGTTCTTC.

This clone is termed medium-sized. V is TRBV6-1 and J is TRBJ2-7, with TRBD2 matching 8 bases. The CDR3 is made up of 12 amino acids. The germline V gene has CDR1 MNHNS and CDR2 SASEGT. Unmatched junction bases numbered 2, after V lost 9 bases and J lost 1 base. CDR3 loop: CARASGSYEQYV. For the CDR3, the DNA is TGTGCCAGAGCTAGCGGGTCCTACGAGCAGTACGTC.

The chain joins TRBV6-5 to TRBJ1-6; D gene unclear. Trimming took 8 bases from V and 13 from J, leaving 9 bases between them. There are 10 residues in the CDR3. The germline gives CDR1 MNHEY, CDR2 SVGAGI. CDR3 region: CASGESPLHF. The CDR3 bases are TGTGCCAGCGGGGAGTCCCCCCTCCACTTT.

As DNA, the CDR3 is TGTGCCAGCAGCCTGGGACTAGCGGGGGGTCAGGATACGCAGTATTTT. Translated: CASSLGLAGGQDTQYF. The chain employs TRBV7-2 and TRBJ2-3; 15 positions match TRBD2. V was clipped by 5 bases and J by 6 bases; unmatched bases: 6. CDR1 is SGHTA and CDR2 is FQGNSA in the germline V gene. The CDR3 sequence is 16 residues long. The entire variable domain, with the rest obtained from reference TRBV7-2 and TRBJ2-3, is as follows: GAGVSQSPSNKVTEKGKDVELRCDPISGHTALYWYRQSLGQGLEFLIYFQGNSAPDKSGLPSDRFSAERTGGSVSTLTIQRTQQEDSAVYLCASSLGLAGGQDTQYFGPGTRLTVL.

The CDR3 bases are TGTGCCTGGAGTGGGGGAGGGCCCCAAGAGACCCAGTACTTC. It specifies CAWSGGGPQETQYF. The V and J genes are TRBV30 and TRBJ2-5; 7 nucleotides match TRBD2. CDR1 is GTSNPN and CDR2 is SVGIG in the germline V gene (reference sequence). J lost 1 base, V lost 1 base, and 3 bases had no gene match. The CDR3 sequence is 14 residues long.

The chain has TRBV5-5 and TRBJ1-2; possibly TRBD1 for D (6 bases). V was cut by 4 bases and J by 3 bases, with 19 bases left in between. Germline CDR1 and CDR2: SGHKS and YYEKEE (reference sequence). CDR3 length equals 16 residues. CDR3 sequence reads: CASSPRQANVYYGYTF. The CDR3 nucleotides are TGTGCCAGCAGCCCTCGACAGGCCAACGTATACTATGGCTACACCTTC.

The V gene is TRBV21-1, the J gene TRBJ2-7; the table names TRBD2, a call not compared with the DNA. TRBV21-1 is recorded as a pseudogene. The CDR3 totals 16 residues. This chain's CDR3 is CASSRWFPRSSYEQYV. CDR3 nucleotides: TGTGCCAGCAGCAGGTGGTTCCCAAGGAGCTCCTACGAGCAGTACGTC.

The genes are TRBV5-6 and TRBJ2-3; 8 nucleotides agree with TRBD2. The germline CDR1 and CDR2 sequences are SGHDT and YYEEEE. The CDR3 totals 15 residues. After removal of 4 bases from V and 2 bases from J, the junction contained 6 bases not matched to a gene. The CDR3 is CASSPGGQTTDTQYF. In nucleotides, the CDR3 is TGTGCCAGCAGCCCGGGGGGGCAGACCACAGATACGCAGTATTTT.

This clone appeared a single time. The rearrangement joins TRBV6-1 to TRBJ2-3; D unresolved. Germline V gene data show CDR1 as MNHNS and CDR2 as SASEGT. With 7 bases removed from V and 2 bases from J, the gap between germline ends came to 7 bases. This CDR3 comprises 12 residues. The CDR3 protein is CASKSHTDTQYF. CDR3 DNA sequence: TGTGCCAGCAAAAGCCACACAGATACGCAGTATTTT.

J is TRBJ1-2 and V is TRBV7-8, with D unclear. Germline V gene lookup returns CDR1 SGHVS and CDR2 FQNEAQ. V lost 5 bases, J lost 3 bases, and 19 bases lay in between. The CDR3 length is 16 residues. CDR3 bases: TGTGCCAGCAGCCCTAAACTGTCTAGGGAGTACTATGGCTACACCTTC. It specifies CASSPKLSREYYGYTF.

This chain links TRBV18 with TRBJ1-2, with 7 bases lining up with TRBD1. Germline CDR1 reads KGHSH; CDR2 reads LQKENI. CDR3 length: 15 amino acids. J lost 6 bases, V lost 4 bases, and 11 bases had no gene match. The CDR3 DNA is TGTGCCAGCTCACTCTTCACTGGGACAGTAGATGGCTACACCTTC. Translated, it gives CASSLFTGTVDGYTF.

The chain recombines TRBV18 with TRBJ2-4; 7 positions match TRBD2. J was trimmed by 3 bases and V by 4 bases; bases with no gene match: 6. In germline, CDR1 is KGHSH, CDR2 LQKENI. The CDR3 sequence is 15 residues long. The CDR3 loop reads CASSQGGGGKNIQYF. The CDR3 nucleotides are TGTGCCAGCTCACAGGGCGGGGGAGGCAAAAACATTCAGTACTTC. The full variable domain, with the rest looked up from reference TRBV18 and TRBJ2-4, is NAGVMQNPRHLVRRRGQEARLRCSPMKGHSHVYWYRQLPEEGLKFMVYLQKENIIDESGMPKERFSAEFPKEGPSILRIQQVVRGDSAAYFCASSQGGGGKNIQYFGAGTRLSVL.

This chain's CDR3 is CASSAGSWGEQYV. The DNA of the CDR3 is TGTGCCAGTAGCGCCGGGTCCTGGGGCGAGCAGTACGTC. The chain recombines TRBV19 with TRBJ2-7, with D hard to call. This CDR3 has 13 amino acids. Germline-derived CDR1 and CDR2 are LNHDA and SQIVND (reference sequence). The V and J ends lost 6 bases and 6 bases respectively, with 15 bases between them.

This clone was recorded only once. V is TRBV4-3 and J is TRBJ2-6; D unclear. The ends were cut back, 0 bases at V and 0 bases at J, with 6 bases in the middle. This CDR3 spans 16 amino acids. Germline CDR1 and CDR2: LGHNA and YSLEER. DNA for the CDR3: TGCGCCAGCAGCCAAGAGGGCTACTCTGGGGCCAACGTCCTGACTTTC. This codes for CASSQEGYSGANVLTF.

V gene TRBV18 combines with J gene TRBJ1-2; 8 positions agree with TRBD1. Per germline, CDR1 KGHSH and CDR2 LQKENI. This CDR3 contains 14 residues. The ends lost 8 bases at V and 5 bases at J; junction bases unmatched: 10. CDR3 in amino acids: CASLAGQANYGYTF. CDR3 DNA sequence: TGTGCCAGCCTTGCGGGACAGGCCAATTATGGCTACACCTTC.

The rearrangement uses TRBV4-3 and TRBJ2-1; D might be TRBD1 (7 bases). The CDR3 covers 17 residues. The V end was cut by 1 base, the J end by 3 bases, with 16 bases between. CDR1 is LGHNA, CDR2 YSLEER, per germline. The CDR3 loop reads CASSQGIGGGVYNEQFF. Here the CDR3 DNA reads TGCGCCAGCAGCCAAGGTATCGGAGGGGGCGTCTACAATGAGCAGTTCTTC.

This chain connects TRBV6-1 to TRBJ1-3; D gene ambiguous. This CDR3 spans 16 amino acids. Germline lookup yields CDR1 MNHNS and CDR2 SASEGT. The germline V and J ends were trimmed by 1 base and 3 bases, with 13 bases remaining between them. This CDR3 is CASSEVSVPLGNTIYF. Written as DNA, the CDR3 is TGTGCCAGCAGTGAAGTGTCAGTCCCCCTTGGAAACACCATATATTTT.

The genes are TRBV4-2 and TRBJ2-1; 14 bases are a match to TRBD2. CDR1 is LGHNA, CDR2 YNFKEQ, per germline. The CDR3 length is 17 residues. Trimming removed 1 base from V and 2 bases from J; junction bases left unmatched: 1. The CDR3 is CASSQGLAGGTYNEQFF. Written as DNA, the CDR3 is TGTGCCAGCAGCCAAGGACTAGCGGGGGGGACCTACAATGAGCAGTTCTTC.

This clone was seen more than once but under ten times. The rearrangement uses TRBV4-1 and TRBJ1-2, with 11 positions matching TRBD1. The J segment lost 6 bases and the V segment lost 3 bases, leaving 12 bases of the junction unmatched. The CDR3 has 17 amino acids. Germline CDR1 and CDR2: MGHRA and YSYEKL. The CDR3 sequence is CASSQAGTGGFTNGYTF. In nucleotides, the CDR3 is TGCGCCAGCAGCCAGGCCGGGACAGGGGGTTTCACTAATGGCTACACCTTC.

The CDR3 loop reads CASSSQGAKNIQYF. DNA for the CDR3: TGCGCCAGCAGCTCCCAGGGGGCCAAAAACATTCAGTACTTC. V usage is TRBV5-1 and J usage is TRBJ2-4; TRBD1 might be the D (6 bases). V lost 3 bases and J lost 1, with 8 bases in between. CDR1 and CDR2 from the germline V gene are SGHRS and YFSETQ. This CDR3 contains 14 residues.

The rearrangement uses TRBV29-1 and TRBJ1-1, with D possibly matching TRBD1 (5 bases). The germline V gene has CDR1 SQVTM and CDR2 ANQGSEA. V lost 6 bases and J lost 1, with 21 bases in between. CDR3 size: 16 residues. CDR3 amino acids: CSVGTPVGGWNTEAFF. The CDR3 coding sequence is TGCAGCGTGGGAACTCCGGTGGGGGGATGGAACACTGAAGCTTTCTTT.

The chain combines TRBV5-6 with TRBJ2-4; D is possibly TRBD1 (7 bases). Trimming shortened V by 1 base and J by 3 bases, and 17 bases separated the two germline ends. The germline gives CDR1 SGHDT, CDR2 YYEEEE. The length of the CDR3 is 17 residues. The CDR3 loop is CASSLFSTGDFKNIQYF. In DNA form, the CDR3 reads TGTGCCAGCAGCTTGTTTTCAACAGGGGACTTCAAAAACATTCAGTACTTC.

V and J are TRBV19 and TRBJ1-2; possible D gene TRBD1, 6 bases. Between the trimmed V and J ends, which lost 0 bases and 8 bases, there was a span of 10 bases. CDR1 is LNHDA and CDR2 is SQIVND in the germline V gene (reference sequence). The CDR3 is 13 amino acids. The DNA for the CDR3 is TGTGCCAGTAGTATAGAGAGGGGGTCCGGCTACACCTTC. Encoded protein: CASSIERGSGYTF.

V and J are TRBV10-2 and TRBJ2-3; 9 positions agree with TRBD2. Germline CDR1 is WSHSY and CDR2 is SAAADI. This CDR3 is 16 amino acids long. Losses at the gene ends were 7 bases for V and 9 bases for J; bases not matched to a gene: 17. The CDR3 reads CASTRQKVRLAETQYF. The CDR3 DNA reads as TGCGCCAGCACCAGACAAAAGGTTAGACTAGCGGAAACGCAGTATTTT.

The chain combines TRBV7-9 with TRBJ2-1, with D possibly TRBD2 on 5 matching bases. The V gene's germline CDR1 is SEHNR and CDR2 FQNEAQ (reference sequence). CDR3 length equals 14 residues. Between the trimmed V and J ends, which lost 2 bases and 8 bases, there was a span of 13 bases. CDR3 loop: CASSLRLLVDEQFF. CDR3 nucleotide sequence: TGTGCCAGCAGCTTACGTCTACTAGTCGATGAGCAGTTCTTC.